These T cell receptor beta chains were read from a single sample in a study of cytomegalovirus exposure and HLA in healthy donors. Assay: immunoSEQ multiplex PCR; the TCRdb copy retains only in-frame clones and omits some. Among about 160,000 clones listed, around 80% were seen once. The sample was PBMCs. All receptors come from a male donor in good health and CMV-seropositive. Both conserved end residues are part of each CDR3. D genes are given only for firm matches. Some rows have no size entry. The others give once, few or many, or a class for an expanded clone.

.	TRBD1	TRBJ1-5	TRBV10-1	CASSNDRGDQPQHF	TGCGCCAGCAGTAACGACAGGGGAGACCAGCCCCAGCATTTT
once	.	TRBJ1-2	TRBV7-9	CASSIPGAPVNGYTF	TGTGCCAGCAGCATACCAGGGGCGCCAGTGAATGGCTACACCTTC
many	.	TRBJ1-1	TRBV7-6	CASSLVYVNTEAFF	TGTGCCAGCAGCTTAGTGTATGTGAACACTGAAGCTTTCTTT
.	TRBD2	TRBJ2-3	TRBV6-1	CASSRTSSTDTQYF	TGTGCCAGCAGTCGGACTAGCAGCACAGATACGCAGTATTTT
once	.	TRBJ2-5	TRBV6-6	CASSPRQSQETQYF	TGTGCCAGCAGTCCACGACAGAGCCAAGAGACCCAGTACTTC
.	.	TRBJ2-1	TRBV14	CASSQDGHSSYNEQFF	TGTGCCAGCAGCCAAGATGGGCACAGCTCCTACAATGAGCAGTTCTTC
.	.	TRBJ2-5	TRBV5-1	CASSTTGTPQETQYF	TGCGCCAGCAGCACTACCGGGACACCTCAAGAGACCCAGTACTTC
few	TRBD2	TRBJ2-1	TRBV29-1	CSVAPGTSGSSYNEQFF	TGCAGCGTTGCCCCCGGGACTAGCGGCAGCTCCTACAATGAGCAGTTCTTC
.	.	TRBJ2-5	TRBV4-2	CASSQGASGGAETQYF	TGTGCCAGCAGCCAGGGTGCGTCCGGGGGAGCAGAGACCCAGTACTTC
.	TRBD2	TRBJ2-1	TRBV6-5	CASGTSSYNEQFF	TGTGCCAGCGGGACTAGCTCCTACAATGAGCAGTTCTTC
.	TRBD2	TRBJ2-4	TRBV5-1	CASSPSDGWGGIQYF	TGCGCCAGCAGCCCATCAGACGGGTGGGGGGGCATTCAGTACTTC
.	.	TRBJ1-2	TRBV15	CATSREGSYGYTF	TGTGCCACCAGCAGAGAGGGCAGCTATGGCTACACCTTC
.	.	TRBJ1-1	TRBV28	CASSLRRNTEAFF	TGTGCCAGCAGCCTCCGGAGGAACACTGAAGCTTTCTTT
.	TRBD2	TRBJ2-7	TRBV7-9	CSAGRAAEQYF	TGTTCCGCCGGGAGGGCGGCCGAGCAGTACTTC
.	TRBD1	TRBJ1-2	TRBV15	CATSREGQGTYGYTF	TGTGCCACCAGCAGAGAGGGACAGGGGACCTATGGCTACACCTTC
few	.	TRBJ2-3	TRBV7-9	CASSSGALNTQYF	TGTGCCAGCAGCTCCGGTGCTTTGAATACGCAGTATTTT
once	TRBD2	TRBJ2-7	TRBV4-1	CASSQVLATYEQYF	TGCGCCAGCAGCCAAGTACTAGCGACCTACGAGCAGTACTTC
.	.	TRBJ2-7	TRBV7-2	CASSLAREQYF	TGTGCCAGCAGCTTAGCGCGCGAGCAGTACTTC
.	.	TRBJ2-3	TRBV9	CASSPWTETDTQYF	TGTGCCAGCAGCCCCTGGACAGAAACAGATACGCAGTATTTT
.	TRBD1	TRBJ2-3	TRBV7-8	CASSFPNRGGADTQYF	TGTGCCAGCAGCTTCCCCAACAGGGGTGGGGCAGATACGCAGTATTTT
.	.	TRBJ2-1	TRBV6-4	CASSDSPGQQFF	TGTGCCAGCAGTGACTCACCGGGACAACAGTTCTTC
.	.	TRBJ1-2	TRBV19	CASNSFNYGYTF	TGTGCCAGTAATTCTTTTAACTATGGCTACACCTTC
.	TRBD2	TRBJ2-1	TRBV19	CASSMGREGSEQFF	TGTGCCAGTAGTATGGGGCGGGAGGGCTCTGAGCAGTTCTTC
.	.	TRBJ1-1	TRBV19	CASSIESWGRGFKVDTEAFF	TGTGCCAGTAGTATAGAGTCCTGGGGCAGGGGATTCAAGGTGGACACTGAAGCTTTCTTT
.	TRBD2	TRBJ2-1	TRBV28	CASSTGTSGRNEQFF	TGTGCCAGCAGCACCGGGACTAGCGGGAGAAATGAGCAGTTCTTC
.	TRBD1	TRBJ1-3	TRBV5-5	CASIAQGLSGNTIYF	TGTGCCAGCATCGCACAGGGGCTCTCTGGAAACACCATATATTTT
.	TRBD1	TRBJ1-2	TRBV18	CASSPSGQGAGYTF	TGTGCCAGCTCACCATCGGGACAGGGCGCCGGCTACACCTTC
few	.	TRBJ1-2	TRBV5-4	CASSFGGASGASGYTF	TGTGCCAGCAGCTTCGGTGGGGCCAGCGGGGCAAGTGGCTACACCTTC
.	TRBD2	TRBJ2-1	TRBV25-1	CASSELAGAYNEQFF	TGTGCCAGCAGTGAGCTAGCGGGAGCCTACAATGAGCAGTTCTTC
.	TRBD1	TRBJ1-4	TRBV2	CASTRDRGYEKLFF	TGTGCCAGCACTAGGGACAGGGGATATGAAAAACTGTTTTTT
.	.	TRBJ1-4	TRBV29-1	CSVVQGRATNEKLFF	TGCAGCGTTGTGCAGGGCCGGGCAACTAATGAAAAACTGTTTTTT
.	TRBD2	TRBJ2-1	TRBV5-1	CASSSSSGRSNEQFF	TGCGCCAGCAGCTCCTCTAGCGGGAGGAGCAATGAGCAGTTCTTC
.	TRBD2	TRBJ2-3	TRBV27	CASSYRGDFSTDTQYF	TGTGCCAGCAGTTATCGGGGGGACTTTAGCACAGATACGCAGTATTTT
.	.	TRBJ1-5	TRBV7-2	CASSLVGEANQPQHF	TGTGCCAGCAGCTTAGTTGGGGAGGCTAATCAGCCCCAGCATTTT
.	TRBD1	TRBJ1-5	TRBV27	CASRLRGDQPQHF	TGTGCCAGCAGGCTCAGGGGGGATCAGCCCCAGCATTTT
few	TRBD1	TRBJ2-3	TRBV28	CASSSGGASSDTQYF	TGTGCCAGCAGTTCAGGGGGCGCAAGCTCAGATACGCAGTATTTT
.	.	TRBJ1-5	TRBV7-6	CASSWRSNQPQHF	TGTGCCTCTTCCTGGCGGTCAAATCAGCCCCAGCATTTT
.	.	TRBJ2-7	TRBV11-3	CASSLDPSAYEQYF	TGTGCCAGCAGCTTAGACCCTTCGGCCTACGAGCAGTACTTC
.	TRBD2	TRBJ2-1	TRBV7-2	CASSPGTTYYNEQFF	TGTGCCAGCAGCCCAGGGACTACCTACTACAATGAGCAGTTCTTC
.	TRBD1	TRBJ2-7	TRBV7-9	CASSLGQGTLVEQYF	TGTGCCAGCAGCTTAGGACAGGGTACACTAGTGGAGCAGTACTTC
once	TRBD1	TRBJ1-6	TRBV27	CASRQSSGQGRLHF	TGTGCCAGCAGGCAGTCTTCGGGACAGGGGAGACTCCACTTT